These 6 T cell receptor beta chains were all obtained from the same sample, sequenced in a study of T cell responses to AZD1222 COVID-19 vaccine. Measured with immunoSEQ multiplex PCR; TCRdb has only the in-frame clones, and not every one. The sample carries approximately 110,000 clones, about nine tenths recorded once. The starting material was peripheral blood, obtained on day 0 of AZD1222 vaccination. These receptor sequences come from an adult in good health.

This sequence joins TRBV20-1 and TRBJ1-1; 7 bases line up with TRBD1. CDR3 length equals 11 residues. Germline V gives CDR1 DFQATT, CDR2 SNEGSKA (reference sequence). V was pared by 5 bases and J by 3 bases, with 0 bases of the junction left unmatched. The CDR3 spells CSAGTDTEAFF. In nucleotides, the CDR3 is TGCAGTGCTGGGACAGACACTGAAGCTTTCTTT.

V is TRBV5-1 and J is TRBJ2-7, with D maybe TRBD2 (6 bases). The CDR3 length is 14 residues. Germline CDR1 SGHRS, CDR2 YFSETQ. With 0 bases removed from V and 4 bases from J, the gap between germline ends came to 11 bases. CDR3 DNA: TGCGCCAGCAGCTTGGCCCCTAGCGAATACGAGCAGTACTTC. Residues: CASSLAPSEYEQYF.

The chain couples TRBV4-3 to TRBJ1-1; a weak D match, TRBD1 (5 bases). Deletions cut 1 base from V and 3 bases from J, with 18 bases between. CDR1 LGHNA and CDR2 YSLEER come from the germline V gene. The CDR3 runs 17 residues. CDR3 residues: CASSQAPGGGGYTEAFF. DNA for the CDR3: TGCGCCAGCAGCCAAGCTCCTGGTGGGGGAGGATACACTGAAGCTTTCTTT.

Here the CDR3 reads CASSQDRTGLSTDTQYF. CDR3 coding DNA: TGTGCCAGCAGCCAAGATCGGACAGGCCTTAGCACAGATACGCAGTATTTT. The V gene is TRBV3-1 (or the pseudogene TRBV3-2), the J gene TRBJ2-3; TRBD1 agrees at 7 bases. CDR3 length: 17 residues. With V trimmed by 0 bases and J by 0 bases, 6 bases remained unmatched. Germline V gives CDR1 LGHDT, CDR2 YNNKEL (reference sequence).

The chain combines TRBV5-5 with TRBJ1-2; the D is unclear. Trimming shortened V by 0 bases and J by 1 base, and 13 bases separated the two germline ends. CDR1 is SGHKS and CDR2 is YYEKEE in the germline V gene (reference sequence). CDR3 length: 16 amino acids. The CDR3: CASSLGAPYFNYGYTF. CDR3 sequence (DNA): TGTGCCAGCAGCTTGGGGGCGCCGTACTTTAACTATGGCTACACCTTC.

The gene calls are TRBV6-6 and TRBJ1-1, with TRBD1 identical over 7 bases. The junction had 4 bases not matched to a gene; V was cut back by 6 bases and J by 0 bases. Germline CDR1 and CDR2: MNHNY and SVGAGI (reference sequence). This CDR3 region has 14 residues. The CDR3 spells CASSRTGLNTEAFF. The CDR3 bases are TGTGCCAGCAGCAGGACAGGCCTGAACACTGAAGCTTTCTTT.